This paragraph covers one T cell receptor (beta chain) sequence. The antigen remains unidentified. The primer mix had 60 Vbeta and 13 Jbeta primers. Produced via immunoSEQ multiplex PCR; TCRdb's table is partial and in-frame only. The table lists 100,000 or so clones, less than 80% of them singletons. These data belong to a study of cytomegalovirus exposure and HLA in healthy donors. Study details: A data release that came early held 80 million or so unique TCRs from HLA-typed donors. General study results and limits: A later look showed TCR association rates differing by HLA locus, highest for DRB1 and lowest for HLA-C. An analysis that was carried out later associated approximately 15,000 TCR beta sequences with HLA alleles at 0.05 false discovery rate. Solely CMV serostatus was available to characterize immune exposure.

The clonotype originates from a man younger than 45 in good health and CMV-seronegative. The sequenced sample consisted of PBMCs.

Here the CDR3 DNA reads TGCAGTGGGACAGAGTACACTGAAGCTTTCTTT. Its protein is CSGTEYTEAFF. The chain has TRBV20-1 and TRBJ1-1; D is possibly TRBD1 (6 bases). Germline V gives CDR1 DFQATT, CDR2 SNEGSKA (reference sequence). There are 11 residues in the CDR3. V was cut by 7 bases and J by 3 bases, with 9 bases left in between.